This T cell receptor (beta chain) emerged from a study of cytomegalovirus exposure and HLA in healthy donors. Study-wide results and caveats: Later analysis identified 15,000 to 20,000 TCR beta sequences associated with HLA alleles, using a false discovery rate threshold of 0.05.

Turning to this clone: The antigen is undetermined.

Use of 60 Vbeta and 13 Jbeta primers characterized the PCR. Here immunoSEQ multiplex PCR was the method, and the copy in TCRdb shows in-frame clones only, minus some. This sample has roughly 120,000 clones, with 75% to 85% found just once. The V gene's germline CDR1 is MDHEN and CDR2 SYDVKM. V lost 10 bases and J lost 7, with 23 bases in between. This CDR3 is built from 14 residues. The chain employs TRBV28 and TRBJ2-7; perhaps TRBD2 as D (6 bases). This receptor was identified in a male donor in good health and CMV-seronegative. Sequencing was done on a sample of PBMCs. CDR3 DNA: TGTGCCATCTCCGCCCCTGGGGGGAGACAAGAGCAGTACTTC. Translated, it gives CAISAPGGRQEQYF.